The next 17 T cell receptor beta chains were all read from a single sample in a study of blood T cell repertoires in COVID-19. The data were produced by immunoSEQ multiplex PCR, yet TCRdb's version contains in-frame clones alone and is incomplete. The sample gives about 80,000 clones, around nine tenths of which show up once; roughly 8.5% is in the top ten. Sequenced material: peripheral blood. The receptors here all came from a man aged 25 to 40 with acute or convalescent COVID-19.

The sample holds one count of this clone. This chain's CDR3 is CASSQDPATSFVGELFF. Here the CDR3 DNA reads TGCGCCAGCAGCCAAGATCCCGCGACTAGTTTCGTCGGGGAGCTGTTTTTT. V gene TRBV4-3 combines with J gene TRBJ2-2; D may be TRBD2 (6 bases). This CDR3 has 17 residues. Germline lookup yields CDR1 LGHNA and CDR2 YSLEER. Trimming left V 0 bases short and J 7 bases short, with 18 bases between.

V and J are TRBV28 and TRBJ1-6; 7 bases map to TRBD1. Unmatched junction bases numbered 14, after V lost 11 bases and J lost 10 bases. The germline CDR1 and CDR2 sequences are MDHEN and SYDVKM. CDR3 length: 14 amino acids. The chain's CDR3 is CAAVRQGAPSPLHF. The CDR3 bases are TGTGCCGCAGTAAGACAGGGCGCGCCGTCACCCCTCCACTTT. Complete variable domain (other parts from reference TRBV28 and TRBJ1-6): DVKVTQSSRYLVKRTGEKVFLECVQDMDHENMFWYRQDPGLGLRLIYFSYDVKMKEKGDIPEGYSVSREKKERFSLILESASTNQTSMYLCAAVRQGAPSPLHFGNGTRLTVT.

The rearrangement joins TRBV14 to TRBJ1-2; D not certain. The germline CDR1 and CDR2 sequences are SGHDN and FVKESK. The CDR3 length is 13 residues. V lost 4 bases to trimming and J lost 2 bases, with 8 bases between them. The CDR3 region is CASSRLENYGYTF. The CDR3 DNA reads as TGTGCCAGCAGCCGGTTAGAGAACTATGGCTACACCTTC.

This clone came up once. The chain joins TRBV28 to TRBJ2-5; unclear D gene. The CDR3 consists of 12 residues. The V gene lost 2 bases and the J gene lost 5 bases, with 6 bases spanning the gap. Germline V lookup: CDR1 MDHEN, CDR2 SYDVKM. The CDR3 DNA sequence: TGTGCCAGCAGTTTAAATGCGGAGACCCAGTACTTC. It translates to CASSLNAETQYF.

The rearrangement joins TRBV12-5 to TRBJ2-1; 9 bases are a match to TRBD2. Germline-derived CDR1 and CDR2 are LGHNT and FRNRAP. The V gene end was trimmed by 7 bases and the J gene end by 1 base; junction bases not matched to a gene: 5. The length of the CDR3 is 15 residues. The CDR3 is CASARSGSSYNEQFF. Here the CDR3 DNA reads TGTGCTAGTGCCCGTAGCGGGAGTTCCTACAATGAGCAGTTCTTC.

The chain recombines TRBV7-9 with TRBJ2-5; TRBD2 might be the D (7 bases). The ends were cut back, 0 bases at V and 1 base at J, with 15 bases in the middle. The CDR3 consists of 17 residues. Germline assignment: CDR1 SEHNR and CDR2 FQNEAQ (reference sequence). The DNA for the CDR3 is TGTGCCAGCAGCTTAGCGTGGGGAGGGGGATTCCAAGAGACCCAGTACTTC. The encoded protein is CASSLAWGGGFQETQYF.

A few counts support this clone. The CDR3 DNA follows: TGTGCCAGCAGCTTAGGGTGGGGAGCTCTCGGCTACGAGCAGTACTTC. Translation gives CASSLGWGALGYEQYF. This rearrangement joins TRBV7-9 to TRBJ2-7; D perhaps matches TRBD2 (5 bases). Germline assignment: CDR1 SEHNR and CDR2 FQNEAQ (reference sequence). The V end lost 1 base, the J end lost 3 bases, and 16 bases lay between the germline ends. This CDR3 has 16 residues.

The genes are TRBV28 and TRBJ1-5; D uncertain. Trimming took off 4 bases at V and 0 bases at J, with 10 bases between the two ends. Germline values: CDR1 MDHEN, CDR2 SYDVKM. The CDR3 runs to 15 residues. The CDR3 spells CASSSPSYSNQPQHF. The DNA for the CDR3 is TGTGCCAGCAGTTCCCCCTCTTATAGCAATCAGCCCCAGCATTTT.

The rearrangement joins TRBV28 to TRBJ2-2; 12 bases agree with TRBD2. Germline V gene data show CDR1 as MDHEN and CDR2 as SYDVKM. Losses at the gene ends were 11 bases for V and 6 bases for J; bases not matched to a gene: 4. This CDR3 is 13 amino acids long. CDR3 sequence (DNA): TGTGCCTCCCTAGCGGGAGGGCCCGGGGAGCTGTTTTTT. This sequence encodes CASLAGGPGELFF.

The chain recombines TRBV5-8 with TRBJ1-5; D is unresolved. Germline V CDR1 and CDR2: SGHTS, YDEGEE. V was pared by 2 bases and J by 0 bases, with 9 bases between. There are 15 residues in the CDR3. In nucleotides, the CDR3 is TGTGCCAGCAGCTTACGGGAATATAGCAATCAGCCCCAGCATTTT. Translated: CASSLREYSNQPQHF. The complete variable domain, with remaining parts taken from reference TRBV5-8 and TRBJ1-5, reads EAGVTQSPTHLIKTRGQQATLRCSPISGHTSVYWYQQALGLGLQFLLWYDEGEERNRGNFPPRFSGRQFPNYSSELNVNALELEDSALYLCASSLREYSNQPQHFGDGTRLSIL.

This clone was seen just once. The genes are TRBV7-8 and TRBJ2-3, with 8 bases that match TRBD2. Germline lookup yields CDR1 SGHVS and CDR2 FQNEAQ. The CDR3 consists of 16 residues. V trimming: 5 bases; J trimming: 5 bases; junction bases outside the gene matches: 12. The CDR3 spells CASSDPAAGGLDTQYF. CDR3 sequence (DNA): TGTGCCAGCAGCGACCCGGCGGCGGGAGGTTTAGATACGCAGTATTTT.

CDR3 residues: CASSRVGRAVDGELFF. The CDR3 DNA sequence: TGTGCCAGCAGTCGTGTCGGGAGGGCCGTCGACGGGGAGCTGTTTTTT. The chain recombines TRBV27 with TRBJ2-2; 8 bases fit TRBD2. The CDR3 spans 16 residues. The V gene end was trimmed by 5 bases and the J gene end by 7 bases; junction bases not matched to a gene: 12. CDR1 and CDR2 (germline): MNHEY, SMNVEV (reference sequence).

The chain joins TRBV2 to TRBJ1-5, with 8 bases matching TRBD1. V was pared by 4 bases and J by 4 bases, with 3 bases of the junction left unmatched. CDR1 and CDR2 from the germline V gene are SNHLY and FYNNEI. The CDR3 loop spans 14 amino acids. CDR3 sequence reads: CASSVRQGNQPQHF. DNA for the CDR3: TGTGCCAGCAGTGTAAGACAGGGGAATCAGCCCCAGCATTTT.

The chain has TRBV7-9 and TRBJ2-1; TRBD2 aligns across 7 bases. Per the germline V gene, CDR1 is SEHNR and CDR2 is FQNEAQ (reference sequence). J gave up 7 bases and V 1 base, and 7 bases lay outside the gene matches. The CDR3 contains 15 residues. In DNA form, the CDR3 reads TGTGCCAGCAGCTTAGAGGGCGGGAGTTATAATGAGCAGTTCTTC. This encodes CASSLEGGSYNEQFF.

V and J are TRBV5-1 and TRBJ1-2; 7 nucleotides align to TRBD1. This CDR3 region has 14 residues. CDR1 is SGHRS and CDR2 is YFSETQ in the germline V gene. J was trimmed by 0 bases and V by 2 bases; bases with no gene match: 1. In DNA, the CDR3 is TGCGCCAGCAGCTTCACAGGGGCTAACTATGGCTACACCTTC. It is translated as CASSFTGANYGYTF.

The rearrangement links TRBV18 to TRBJ1-5; D is unresolved. V was trimmed by 6 bases and J by 0 bases, leaving 12 bases between them. Germline CDR1 and CDR2: KGHSH and LQKENI. This CDR3 contains 15 residues. CDR3 residues: CASSPEADSNQPQHF. Written as DNA, the CDR3 is TGTGCCAGCTCCCCTGAGGCGGATAGCAATCAGCCCCAGCATTTT.

Only a few counts were recorded for this clone. The CDR3 DNA reads TGTGCCAGCAGTTCGCCGGGACTAGCGGGAGCTGAGCAGTTCTTC. It yields the protein CASSSPGLAGAEQFF. This chain links TRBV6-5 with TRBJ2-1; 14 bases are shared with TRBD2. Germline V lookup: CDR1 MNHEY, CDR2 SVGAGI. The CDR3 sequence is 15 residues long. V gave up 4 bases and J gave up 9 bases; unmatched junction bases: 5.